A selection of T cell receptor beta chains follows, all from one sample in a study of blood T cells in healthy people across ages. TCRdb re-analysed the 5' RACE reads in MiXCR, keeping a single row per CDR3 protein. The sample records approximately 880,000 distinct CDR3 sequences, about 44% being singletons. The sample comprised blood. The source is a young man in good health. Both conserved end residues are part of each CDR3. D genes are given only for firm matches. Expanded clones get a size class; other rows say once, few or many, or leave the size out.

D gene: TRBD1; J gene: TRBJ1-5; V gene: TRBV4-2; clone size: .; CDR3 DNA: TGTGCCAGCAGCCAAGATGGACAGGGGGCCTTGCAGCCCCAGCATTTT; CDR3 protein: CASSQDGQGALQPQHF
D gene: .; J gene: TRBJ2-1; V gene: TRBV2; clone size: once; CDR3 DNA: TGTGCCAGGAGAGATCCTTCCGGGCCCCGGGTTATGAATGAGCAGTTCTTC; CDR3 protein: CARRDPSGPRVMNEQFF
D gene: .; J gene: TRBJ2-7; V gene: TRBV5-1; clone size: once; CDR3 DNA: TGCGCCAGCAGCGCACCGGGCCCGAGAGGCTACGAGCAGTACTTC; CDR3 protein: CASSAPGPRGYEQYF
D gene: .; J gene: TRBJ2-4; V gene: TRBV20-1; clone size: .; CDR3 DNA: TGCAGTGCTAGAGATGCCGCAGGACTGAAAAACATTCAGTACTTC; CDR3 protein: CSARDAAGLKNIQYF
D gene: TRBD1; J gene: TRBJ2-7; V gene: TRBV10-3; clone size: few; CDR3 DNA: TGTGCCATCAGAGACAGGGTGGCCTACGAGCAGTACTTC; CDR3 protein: CAIRDRVAYEQYF
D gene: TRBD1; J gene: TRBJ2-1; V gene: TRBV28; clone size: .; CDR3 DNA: TGTGCCAGCAATTCGGGACAGGGTTACAATGAGCAGTTCTTC; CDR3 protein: CASNSGQGYNEQFF
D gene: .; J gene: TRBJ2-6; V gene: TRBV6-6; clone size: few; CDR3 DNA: TGTGCCAGCAGTTACTCGCTCGGAGCTGGGGCCAACGTCCTGACTTTC; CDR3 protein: CASSYSLGAGANVLTF
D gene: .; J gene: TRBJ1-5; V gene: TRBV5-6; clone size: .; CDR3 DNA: TGTGCCAGCAGCTTGGCCCGGCGCGGAAACTATCAGCCCCAGCATTTT; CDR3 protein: CASSLARRGNYQPQHF
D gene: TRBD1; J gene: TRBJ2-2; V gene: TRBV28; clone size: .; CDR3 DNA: TGTGCCGGCAGTTTTTGGACAGGGAACACCGGGGAGCTGTTTTTT; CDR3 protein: CAGSFWTGNTGELFF
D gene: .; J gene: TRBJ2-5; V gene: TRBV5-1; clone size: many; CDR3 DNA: TGCGCCAGCAGCTTGGATGAGACCCAGTACTTC; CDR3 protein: CASSLDETQYF
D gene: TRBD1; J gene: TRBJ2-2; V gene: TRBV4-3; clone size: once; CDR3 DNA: TGCGCCAGCACCCCTCTACAGGGGACCGGGGAGCTGTTTTTT; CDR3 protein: CASTPLQGTGELFF
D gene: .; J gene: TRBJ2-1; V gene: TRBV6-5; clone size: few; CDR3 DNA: TGTGCCAGCAGTCCTCGGACGGTAAGCTCCTACAATGAGCAGTTCTTC; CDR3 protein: CASSPRTVSSYNEQFF
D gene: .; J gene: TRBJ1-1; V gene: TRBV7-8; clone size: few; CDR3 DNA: TGTGCCAGCAGCTTACTTCCGGCCACTGAAGCTTTCTTT; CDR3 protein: CASSLLPATEAFF
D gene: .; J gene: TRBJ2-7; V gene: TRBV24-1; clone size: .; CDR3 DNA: TGTGCCCCTCCGTGGACGACGGGCGAGCAGTACTTC; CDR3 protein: CAPPWTTGEQYF
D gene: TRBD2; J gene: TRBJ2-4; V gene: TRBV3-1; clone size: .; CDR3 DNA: TGTGCCAGCAGCCAAGATCCGACTAGCGGGGGGGTGATGAGAGAGCAGTACTTC; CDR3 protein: CASSQDPTSGGVMREQYF
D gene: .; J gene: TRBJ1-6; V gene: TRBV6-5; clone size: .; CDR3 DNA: TGTGCCAGCAGAAACCCCCCAGGCAATTCACCCCTCCACTTT; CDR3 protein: CASRNPPGNSPLHF
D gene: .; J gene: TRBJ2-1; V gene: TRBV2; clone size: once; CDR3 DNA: TGTGCCAGCAGCCGAGGGGGGGTTGAGCAGTTCTTC; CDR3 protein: CASSRGGVEQFF
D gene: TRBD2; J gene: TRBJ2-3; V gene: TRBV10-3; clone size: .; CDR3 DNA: TGTGCCATCAGCGCGGGAGTTTTCTCAGATACGCAGTATTTT; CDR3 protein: CAISAGVFSDTQYF
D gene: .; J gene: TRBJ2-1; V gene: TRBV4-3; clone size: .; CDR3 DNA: TGCGCCAGCAGTGGGGGCGATCAAGCTTTTTACAATGAGCAGTTCTTC; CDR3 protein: CASSGGDQAFYNEQFF
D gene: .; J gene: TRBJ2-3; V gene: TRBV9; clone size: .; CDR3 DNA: TGTGCCAGCAGCGTACGTGGAATAGATACGCAGTATTTT; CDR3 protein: CASSVRGIDTQYF
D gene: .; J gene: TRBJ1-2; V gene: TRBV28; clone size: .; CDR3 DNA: TGTGCCACCGAGAACAACTATGGCTACACCTTC; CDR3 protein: CATENNYGYTF
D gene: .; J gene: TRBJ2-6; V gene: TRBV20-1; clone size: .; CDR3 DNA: TGCAGTGCTAGAGAAACAGGGAGTGGGGCCAACGTCCTGACTTTC; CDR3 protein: CSARETGSGANVLTF
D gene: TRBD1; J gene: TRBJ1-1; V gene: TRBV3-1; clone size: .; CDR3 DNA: TGTGCCAGCAGCCCGGGACAGATAATGATCACTGAAGCTTTCTTT; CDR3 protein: CASSPGQIMITEAFF
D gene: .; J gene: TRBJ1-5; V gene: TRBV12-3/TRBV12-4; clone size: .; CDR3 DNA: TGTGCCAGCAGCGTAGAAGGGTCTTGGAATCAGCCCCAGCATTTT; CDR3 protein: CASSVEGSWNQPQHF
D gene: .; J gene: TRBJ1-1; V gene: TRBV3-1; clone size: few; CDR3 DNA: TGTGCCAGCAGCCTCGGGCTTCTGGAAGCTTTCTTT; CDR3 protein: CASSLGLLEAFF
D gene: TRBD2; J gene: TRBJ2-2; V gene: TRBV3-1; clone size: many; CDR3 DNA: TGTGCCAGCAGCCCCCTTCGGGGGGGAGACACCGGGGAGCTGTTTTTT; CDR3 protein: CASSPLRGGDTGELFF
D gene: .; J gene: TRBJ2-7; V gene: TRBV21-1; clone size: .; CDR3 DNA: TGTGCCAGCAGCAAAAGCGACAGCAACTACGAGCAGTACTTC; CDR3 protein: CASSKSDSNYEQYF
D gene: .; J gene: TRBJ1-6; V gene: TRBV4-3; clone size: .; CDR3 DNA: TGCGCCAGCAGCCAAGCGTTGAGCTCCTATAATTCACCCCTCCACTTT; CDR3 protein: CASSQALSSYNSPLHF
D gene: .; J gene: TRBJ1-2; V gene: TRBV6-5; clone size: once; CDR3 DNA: TGTGCCAGCAGTTATCAGCCTTGGGAGGGCTATGGCTACACCTTC; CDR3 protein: CASSYQPWEGYGYTF
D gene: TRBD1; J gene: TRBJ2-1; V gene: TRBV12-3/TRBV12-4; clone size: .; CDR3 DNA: TGTGCCAGCGGGACAGCAGTGGTGGAGGAGCAGTTCTTC; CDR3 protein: CASGTAVVEEQFF
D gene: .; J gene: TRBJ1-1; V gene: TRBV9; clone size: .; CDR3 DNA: TGTGCCAGCAGCGTAGGACAGGATCGGAGCACTGAAGCTTTCTTT; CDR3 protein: CASSVGQDRSTEAFF
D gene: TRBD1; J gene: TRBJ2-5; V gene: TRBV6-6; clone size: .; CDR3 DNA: TGTGCCAGCAGTTACGGCGACAGGGTCAAAGAGACCCAGTACTTC; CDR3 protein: CASSYGDRVKETQYF
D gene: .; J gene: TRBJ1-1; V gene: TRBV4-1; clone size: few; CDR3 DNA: TGCGCCAGCAGCCAAGATCTTGGGACGTGGAGAACTGAAGCTTTCTTT; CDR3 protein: CASSQDLGTWRTEAFF
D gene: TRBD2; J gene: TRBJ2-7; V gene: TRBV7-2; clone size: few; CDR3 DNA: TGTGCCAGCAGCTTAGGGGTGGGACTAGCAGCGAGAGAGCAGTACTTC; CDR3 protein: CASSLGVGLAAREQYF
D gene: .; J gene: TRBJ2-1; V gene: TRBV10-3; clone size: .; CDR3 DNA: TGTGTCATCAGAAGTAGGGAACTCCTGGGCAATGAGCAGTTCTTC; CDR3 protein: CVIRSRELLGNEQFF
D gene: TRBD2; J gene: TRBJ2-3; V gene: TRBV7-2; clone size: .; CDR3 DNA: TGTGCCAGCAACGGACTAGCGGGACATACGCAGTATTTT; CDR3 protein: CASNGLAGHTQYF
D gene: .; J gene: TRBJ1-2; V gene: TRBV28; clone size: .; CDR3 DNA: TGTGCCAGCAGCTCTCCCCAGGGGCGTGGTGGCTACACCTTC; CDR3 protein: CASSSPQGRGGYTF
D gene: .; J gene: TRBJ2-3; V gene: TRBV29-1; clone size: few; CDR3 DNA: TGCAGCGCAATAGGGGCGCTTCGTACAGATACGCAGTATTTT; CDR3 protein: CSAIGALRTDTQYF
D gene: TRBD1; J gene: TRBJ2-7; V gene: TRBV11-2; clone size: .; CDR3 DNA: TGTGCCAGCGAACAGGGGACAGGGGGCTACGAGCAGTACTTC; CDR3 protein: CASEQGTGGYEQYF
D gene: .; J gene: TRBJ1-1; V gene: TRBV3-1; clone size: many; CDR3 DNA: TGTGCCAGCAGTTGGAACACTGAAGCTTTCTTT; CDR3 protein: CASSWNTEAFF
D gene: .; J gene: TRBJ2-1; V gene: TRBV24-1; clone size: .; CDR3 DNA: TGTGCCACCGCGGGCAGGCCGTACTACAATGAGCAGTTCTTC; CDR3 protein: CATAGRPYYNEQFF
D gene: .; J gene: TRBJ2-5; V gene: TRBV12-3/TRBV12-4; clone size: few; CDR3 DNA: TGTGCCAGCAGTTCCAGGGGTTCTCGCGCGGAGACCCAGTACTTC; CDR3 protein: CASSSRGSRAETQYF
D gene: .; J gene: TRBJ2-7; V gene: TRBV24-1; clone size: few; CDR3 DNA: TGTGCCACCAGTGACCGACGGGCGTCCTACGAGCAGTACTTC; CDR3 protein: CATSDRRASYEQYF
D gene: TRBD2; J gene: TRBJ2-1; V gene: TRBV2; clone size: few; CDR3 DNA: TGTGCCAGCAGTGAGGGACTAGCGGGGGGGCCGATGTTCTTC; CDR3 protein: CASSEGLAGGPMFF
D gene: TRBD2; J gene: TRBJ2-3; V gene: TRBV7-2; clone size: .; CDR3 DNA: TGTGCCAGCAGCTCCCGGGGGGGAGGGGATACGCAGTATTTT; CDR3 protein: CASSSRGGGDTQYF
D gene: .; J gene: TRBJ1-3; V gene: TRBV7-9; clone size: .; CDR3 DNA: TGTGCCAGCGAACGCTCTGGAAACACCATATATTTT; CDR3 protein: CASERSGNTIYF
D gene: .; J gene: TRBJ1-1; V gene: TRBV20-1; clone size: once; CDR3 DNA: TGCAGTGCTAGACCGACCGGACATAGCATGAACACTGAAGCTTTCTTT; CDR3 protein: CSARPTGHSMNTEAFF
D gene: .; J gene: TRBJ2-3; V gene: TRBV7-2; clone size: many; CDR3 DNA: TGTGCCAGCAGCCCGAGTATCACAGATACGCAGTATTTT; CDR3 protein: CASSPSITDTQYF
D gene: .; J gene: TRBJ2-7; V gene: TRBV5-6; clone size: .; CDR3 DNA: TGTGCCAGCAGAACAGGGTCGATCCATGAGCAGTACTTC; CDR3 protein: CASRTGSIHEQYF
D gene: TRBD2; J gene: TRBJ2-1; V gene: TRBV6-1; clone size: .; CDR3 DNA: TGTGCCAGCAGTGCACATCTAGCGGACCTTTACAATGAGCAGTTCTTC; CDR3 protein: CASSAHLADLYNEQFF
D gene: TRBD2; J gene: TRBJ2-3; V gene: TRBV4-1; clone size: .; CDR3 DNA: TGCGCCAGCAGCCCCCTAGCGGGGAATACGCAGTATTTT; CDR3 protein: CASSPLAGNTQYF
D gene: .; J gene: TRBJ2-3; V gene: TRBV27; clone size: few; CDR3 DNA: TGTGCCAGCCCCAATCCGGACAGGGAGGGTTTAGGAGATACGCAGTATTTT; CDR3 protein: CASPNPDREGLGDTQYF
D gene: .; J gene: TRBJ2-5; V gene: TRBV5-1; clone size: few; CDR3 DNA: TGCGCCAGCAGCTTGGAGCCCTTGTGGGAGACCCAGTACTTC; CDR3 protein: CASSLEPLWETQYF
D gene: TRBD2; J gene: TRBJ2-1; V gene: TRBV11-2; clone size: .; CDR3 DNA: TGTGCCAGCAGCTTCTCTAGCGGGGGGGACTACAATGAGCAGTTCTTC; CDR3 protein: CASSFSSGGDYNEQFF